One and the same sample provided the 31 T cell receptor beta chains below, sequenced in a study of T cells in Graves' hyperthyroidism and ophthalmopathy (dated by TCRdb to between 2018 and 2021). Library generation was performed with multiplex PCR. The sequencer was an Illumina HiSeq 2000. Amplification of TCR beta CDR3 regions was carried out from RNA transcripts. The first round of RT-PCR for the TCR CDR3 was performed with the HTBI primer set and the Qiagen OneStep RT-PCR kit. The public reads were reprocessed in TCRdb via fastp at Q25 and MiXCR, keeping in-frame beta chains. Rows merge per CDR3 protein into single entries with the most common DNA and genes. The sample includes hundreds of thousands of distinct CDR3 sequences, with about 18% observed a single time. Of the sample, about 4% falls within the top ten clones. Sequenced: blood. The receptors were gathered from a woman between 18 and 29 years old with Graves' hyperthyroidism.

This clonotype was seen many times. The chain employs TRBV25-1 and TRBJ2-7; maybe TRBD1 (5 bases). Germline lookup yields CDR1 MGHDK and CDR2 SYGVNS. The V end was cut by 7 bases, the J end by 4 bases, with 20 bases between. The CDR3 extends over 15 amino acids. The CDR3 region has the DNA TGTGCCAGCACCTGCTTGCAGGGAAAGGGGTACGAGCAGTACTTC. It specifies CASTCLQGKGYEQYF.

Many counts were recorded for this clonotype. The CDR3 spells CASSGAAGGIREQYF. In DNA form, the CDR3 reads TGCGCCAGCAGTGGGGCAGCGGGGGGAATCCGCGAGCAGTACTTC. This chain connects TRBV10-2 to TRBJ2-7; 9 bases are a match to TRBD2. Germline CDR1 reads WSHSY; CDR2 reads SAAADI. J was trimmed by 6 bases and V by 4 bases; bases with no gene match: 10. The CDR3 contains 15 residues.

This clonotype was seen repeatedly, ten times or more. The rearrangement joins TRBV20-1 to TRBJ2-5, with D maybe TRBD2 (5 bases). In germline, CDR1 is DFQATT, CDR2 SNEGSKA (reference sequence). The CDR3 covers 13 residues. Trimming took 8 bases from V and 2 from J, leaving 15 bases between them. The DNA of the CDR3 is TGCAGTCCACGGGAATCACCTCAAGAGACCCAGTACTTC. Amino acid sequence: CSPRESPQETQYF.

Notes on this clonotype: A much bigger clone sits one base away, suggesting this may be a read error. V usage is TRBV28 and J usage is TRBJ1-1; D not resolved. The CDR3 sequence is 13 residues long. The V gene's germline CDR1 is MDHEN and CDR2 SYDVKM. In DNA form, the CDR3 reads TGTGCCAGCAGTTTACCGGGGTGGGCTGAAGCTTGCTTT. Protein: CASSLPGWAEACF.

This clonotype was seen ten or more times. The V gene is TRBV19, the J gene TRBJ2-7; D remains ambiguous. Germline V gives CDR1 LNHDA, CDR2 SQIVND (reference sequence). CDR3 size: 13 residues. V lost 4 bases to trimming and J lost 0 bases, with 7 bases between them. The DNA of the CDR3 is TGTGCCAGTAGTAATGACGGCTCCTACGAGCAGTACTTC. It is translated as CASSNDGSYEQYF.

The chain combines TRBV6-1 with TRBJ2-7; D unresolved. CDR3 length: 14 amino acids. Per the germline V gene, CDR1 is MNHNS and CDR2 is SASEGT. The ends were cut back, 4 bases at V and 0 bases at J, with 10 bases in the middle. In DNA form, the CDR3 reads TGTGCCAGCAGTGCCCTACATAGCTCCTACGAGCAGTACTTC. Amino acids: CASSALHSSYEQYF.

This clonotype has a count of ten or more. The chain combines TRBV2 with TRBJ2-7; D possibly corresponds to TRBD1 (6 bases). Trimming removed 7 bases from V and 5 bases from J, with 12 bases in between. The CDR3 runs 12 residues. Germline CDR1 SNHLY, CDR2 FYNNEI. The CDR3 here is CASTEAGDEQYF. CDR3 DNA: TGTGCCAGCACCGAAGCAGGGGACGAGCAGTACTTC. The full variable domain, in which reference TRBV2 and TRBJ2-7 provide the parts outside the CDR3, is EPEVTQTPSHQVTQMGQEVILRCVPISNHLYFYWYRQILGQKVEFLVSFYNNEISEKSEIFDDQFSVERPDGSNFTLKIRSTKLEDSAMYFCASTEAGDEQYFGPGTRLTVT.

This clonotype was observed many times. CDR3 in amino acids: CSAKTWIGDTEAFF. For the CDR3, the DNA is TGCAGTGCAAAGACGTGGATTGGGGACACTGAAGCTTTCTTT. This chain links TRBV20-1 with TRBJ1-1; D not certain. V gave up 6 bases and J gave up 3 bases, with 17 bases separating them. CDR3 size: 14 residues. Germline CDR1 reads DFQATT; CDR2 reads SNEGSKA (reference sequence).

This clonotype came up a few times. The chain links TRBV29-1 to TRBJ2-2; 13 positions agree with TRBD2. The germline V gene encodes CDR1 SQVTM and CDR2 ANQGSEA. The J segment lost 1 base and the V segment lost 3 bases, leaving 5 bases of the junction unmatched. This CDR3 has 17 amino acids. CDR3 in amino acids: CSVDTSGGAWNTGELFF. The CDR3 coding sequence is TGCAGCGTTGATACTAGCGGGGGGGCTTGGAACACCGGGGAGCTGTTTTTT.

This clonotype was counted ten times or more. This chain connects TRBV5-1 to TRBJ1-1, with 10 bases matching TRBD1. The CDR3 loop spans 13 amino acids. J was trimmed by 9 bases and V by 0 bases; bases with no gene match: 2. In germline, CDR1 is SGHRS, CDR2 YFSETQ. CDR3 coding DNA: TGCGCCAGCAGCTTGGCGGGACAGGGGAAAGCTTTCTTT. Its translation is CASSLAGQGKAFF.

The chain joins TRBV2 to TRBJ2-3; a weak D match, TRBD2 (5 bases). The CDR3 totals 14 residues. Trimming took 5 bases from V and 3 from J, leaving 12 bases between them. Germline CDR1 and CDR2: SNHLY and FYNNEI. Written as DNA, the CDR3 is TGTGCCAGCAGTAGGACTCGAGCGACAGATACGCAGTATTTT. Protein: CASSRTRATDTQYF.

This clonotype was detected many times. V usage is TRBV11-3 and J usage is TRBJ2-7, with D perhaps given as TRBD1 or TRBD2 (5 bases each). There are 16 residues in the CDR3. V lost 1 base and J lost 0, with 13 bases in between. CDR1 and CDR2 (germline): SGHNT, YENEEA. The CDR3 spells CASSLVGTFLSYEQYF. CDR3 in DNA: TGTGCCAGCAGCTTAGTCGGGACCTTCCTCTCCTACGAGCAGTACTTC.

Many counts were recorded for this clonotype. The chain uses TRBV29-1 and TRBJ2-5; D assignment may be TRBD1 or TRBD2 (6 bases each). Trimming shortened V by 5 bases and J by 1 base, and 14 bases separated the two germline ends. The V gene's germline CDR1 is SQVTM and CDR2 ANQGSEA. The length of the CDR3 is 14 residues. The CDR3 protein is CSVKGGVTQETQYF. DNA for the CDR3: TGCAGCGTTAAGGGGGGAGTCACCCAAGAGACCCAGTACTTC.

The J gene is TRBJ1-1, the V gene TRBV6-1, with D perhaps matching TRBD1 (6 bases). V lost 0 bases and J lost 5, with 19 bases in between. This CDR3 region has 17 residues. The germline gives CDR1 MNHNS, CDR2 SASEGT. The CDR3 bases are TGTGCCAGCAGTGAAGCTACCTTCTACAGGGAGGGAACTGAAGCTTTCTTT. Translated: CASSEATFYREGTEAFF.

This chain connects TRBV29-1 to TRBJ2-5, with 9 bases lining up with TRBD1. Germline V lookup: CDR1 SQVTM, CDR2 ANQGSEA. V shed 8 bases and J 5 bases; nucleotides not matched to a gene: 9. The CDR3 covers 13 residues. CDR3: CSTRTGEWETQYF. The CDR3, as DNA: TGCAGCACCAGGACAGGGGAATGGGAGACCCAGTACTTC.

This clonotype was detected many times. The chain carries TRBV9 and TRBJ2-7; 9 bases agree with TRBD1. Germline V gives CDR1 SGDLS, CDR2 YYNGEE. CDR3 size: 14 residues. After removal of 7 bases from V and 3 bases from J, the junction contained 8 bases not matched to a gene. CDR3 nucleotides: TGTGCCAGCGGAAGGACAGGGGCCAACTACGAGCAGTACTTC. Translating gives CASGRTGANYEQYF.

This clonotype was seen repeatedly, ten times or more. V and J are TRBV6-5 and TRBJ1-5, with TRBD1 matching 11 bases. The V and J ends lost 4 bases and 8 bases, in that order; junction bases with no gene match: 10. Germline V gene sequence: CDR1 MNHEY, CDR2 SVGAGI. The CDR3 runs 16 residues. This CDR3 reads CASSFRTGGLEKPQHF. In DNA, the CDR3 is TGTGCCAGCAGTTTCAGGACAGGGGGCTTGGAGAAGCCCCAGCATTTT.

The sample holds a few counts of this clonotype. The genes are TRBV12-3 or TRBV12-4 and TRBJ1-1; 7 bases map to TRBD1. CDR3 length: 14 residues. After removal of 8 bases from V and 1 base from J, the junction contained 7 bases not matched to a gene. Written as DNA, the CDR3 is TGTGCCAGCGAGCGGACAGGCCCGAACACTGAAGCTTTCTTT. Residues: CASERTGPNTEAFF.

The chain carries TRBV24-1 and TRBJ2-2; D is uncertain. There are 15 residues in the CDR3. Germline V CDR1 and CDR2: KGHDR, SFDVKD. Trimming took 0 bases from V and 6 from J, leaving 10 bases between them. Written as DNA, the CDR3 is TGTGCCACCAGTGATTTGGGGCAATCGGCCGGGGAGCTGTTTTTT. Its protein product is CATSDLGQSAGELFF.

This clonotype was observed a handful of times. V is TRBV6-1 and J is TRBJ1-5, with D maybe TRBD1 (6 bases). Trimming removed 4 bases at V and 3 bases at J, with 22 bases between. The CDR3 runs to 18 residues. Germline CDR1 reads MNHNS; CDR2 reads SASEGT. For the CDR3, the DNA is TGTGCCAGCAGTGGTACAAGGAGTCGCCTGGGGGCCAATCAGCCCCAGCATTTT. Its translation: CASSGTRSRLGANQPQHF.

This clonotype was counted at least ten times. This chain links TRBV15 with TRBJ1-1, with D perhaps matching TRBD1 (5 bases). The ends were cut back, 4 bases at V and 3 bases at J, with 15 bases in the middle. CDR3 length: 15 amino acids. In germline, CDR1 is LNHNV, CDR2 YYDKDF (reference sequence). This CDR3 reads CATSNRAGGDTEAFF. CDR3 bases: TGTGCCACCAGCAACAGAGCGGGGGGGGACACTGAAGCTTTCTTT.

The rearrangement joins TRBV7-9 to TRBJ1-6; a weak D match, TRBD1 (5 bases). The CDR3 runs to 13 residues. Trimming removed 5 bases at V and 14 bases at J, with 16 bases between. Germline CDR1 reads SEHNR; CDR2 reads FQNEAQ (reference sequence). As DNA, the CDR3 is TGTGCCAGCAGCCCCCGACGGGACCAGGCCCTCCACTTT. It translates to CASSPRRDQALHF.

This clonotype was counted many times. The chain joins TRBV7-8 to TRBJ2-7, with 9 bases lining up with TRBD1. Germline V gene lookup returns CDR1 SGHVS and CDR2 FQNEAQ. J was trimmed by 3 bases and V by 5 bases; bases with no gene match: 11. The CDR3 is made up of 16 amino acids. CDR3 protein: CASSHPGTGYYYEQYF. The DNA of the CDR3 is TGTGCCAGCAGCCATCCTGGGACAGGGTACTACTACGAGCAGTACTTC.

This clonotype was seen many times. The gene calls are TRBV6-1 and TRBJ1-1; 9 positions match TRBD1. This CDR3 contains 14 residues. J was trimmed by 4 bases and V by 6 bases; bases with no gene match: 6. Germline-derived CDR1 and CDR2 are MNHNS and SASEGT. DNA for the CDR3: TGTGCCAGCAGGAGGGACAGGGTCGGCACTGAAGCTTTCTTT. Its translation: CASRRDRVGTEAFF.

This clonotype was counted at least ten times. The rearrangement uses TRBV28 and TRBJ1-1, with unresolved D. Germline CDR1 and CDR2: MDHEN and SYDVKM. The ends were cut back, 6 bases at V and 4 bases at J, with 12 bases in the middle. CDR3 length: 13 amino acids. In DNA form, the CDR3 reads TGTGCCAGCAGACGAGGCTCGAGCACTGAAGCTTTCTTT. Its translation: CASRRGSSTEAFF.

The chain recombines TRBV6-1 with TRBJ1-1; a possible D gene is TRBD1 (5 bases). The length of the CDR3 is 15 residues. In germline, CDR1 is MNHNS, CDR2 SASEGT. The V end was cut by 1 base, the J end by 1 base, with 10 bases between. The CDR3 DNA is TGTGCCAGCAGTGAAGAGGGTCAGGGGAACACTGAAGCTTTCTTT. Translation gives CASSEEGQGNTEAFF.

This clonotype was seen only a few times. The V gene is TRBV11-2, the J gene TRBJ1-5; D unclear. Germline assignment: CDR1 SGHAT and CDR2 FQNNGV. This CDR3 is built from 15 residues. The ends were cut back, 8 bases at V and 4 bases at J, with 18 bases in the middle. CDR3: CASSQSASLNQPQHF. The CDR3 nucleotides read TGTGCCAGCTCCCAGTCGGCCAGCCTAAATCAGCCCCAGCATTTT.

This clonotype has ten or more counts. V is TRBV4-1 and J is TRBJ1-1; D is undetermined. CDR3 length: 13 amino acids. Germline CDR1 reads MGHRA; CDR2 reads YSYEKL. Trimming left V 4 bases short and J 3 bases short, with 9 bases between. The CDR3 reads CASSPIQYTEAFF. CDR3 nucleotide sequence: TGCGCCAGCAGCCCTATTCAGTACACTGAAGCTTTCTTT.

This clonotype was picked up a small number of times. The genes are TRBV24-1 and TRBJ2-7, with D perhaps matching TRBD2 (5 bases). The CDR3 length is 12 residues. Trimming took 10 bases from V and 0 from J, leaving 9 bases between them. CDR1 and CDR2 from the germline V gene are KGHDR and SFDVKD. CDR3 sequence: CATGSDSYEQYF. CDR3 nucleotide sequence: TGTGCCACGGGGAGTGACTCCTACGAGCAGTACTTC.

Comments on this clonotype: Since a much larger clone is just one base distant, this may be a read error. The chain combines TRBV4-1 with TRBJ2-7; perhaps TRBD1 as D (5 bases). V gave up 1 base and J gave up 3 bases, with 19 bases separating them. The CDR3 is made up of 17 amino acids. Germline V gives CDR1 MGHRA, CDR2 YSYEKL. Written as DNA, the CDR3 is TGCGCCAGCAGCCAAGTTCCCCCCAGGGTCCCCCGCTACGAGCAGTACTTC. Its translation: CASSQVPPRVPRYEQYF.

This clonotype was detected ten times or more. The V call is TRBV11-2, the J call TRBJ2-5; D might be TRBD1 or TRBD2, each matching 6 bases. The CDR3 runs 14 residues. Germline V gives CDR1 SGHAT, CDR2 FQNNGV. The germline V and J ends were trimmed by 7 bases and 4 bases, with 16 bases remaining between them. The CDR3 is CASNFGGRGETQYF. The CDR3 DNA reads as TGTGCCAGCAACTTTGGGGGGCGAGGAGAGACCCAGTACTTC.